This T cell receptor (beta chain) was recovered during a study of OX40 agonist ivuxolimab in advanced cancers. TCRdb's table, derived via immunoSEQ multiplex PCR, lists solely in-frame clones and lacks some. The table lists tens of thousands of clones, about 90% of them singletons, with 13% to 15% in the top ten. In germline, CDR1 is SGHRS, CDR2 YFSETQ. The CDR3 contains 15 residues. Trimming cost V 4 bases and J 8 bases, with 21 bases left between them. V gene TRBV5-1 combines with J gene TRBJ1-2; a weak D match, TRBD1 (6 bases). The clonotype originates from an adult with an advanced solid tumor such as melanoma, head and neck, liver or kidney cancer. This specimen consisted of CD4+ or CD8+ T cells sorted from blood, obtained in a trial of the OX40 agonist ivuxolimab. CDR3 nucleotides: TGCGCCAGCAGCCTAACGCAACAGGGCAGGTTGGGCTACACCTTC. This encodes CASSLTQQGRLGYTF.